The TCR beta chain described here comes from a study of cytomegalovirus exposure and HLA in healthy donors. Study at large: A prior analysis found about 110 million unique TCR beta sequences from approximately 200 million T cells. Study-wide points: A few CMV-associated chains proved CMV antigen-specific in vitro. TCR beta chain V- and J-gene trimming was linked, in a later analysis, to a missense variant in DCLRE1C.

With regard to this clone: Its antigen is currently unknown.

The PCR was carried out with 60 Vbeta primers and 13 Jbeta primers. Assay used: immunoSEQ multiplex PCR; TCRdb lists only in-frame clones, some missing. The sample holds under 130,000 clones, around 85% seen once. The V and J ends lost 7 bases and 11 bases respectively, with 12 bases between them. The CDR3 runs 11 residues. Germline V lookup: CDR1 MNHEY, CDR2 SVGAGI. Material: PBMCs. The receptor was isolated from a young man in good health and CMV-seropositive. V and J are TRBV6-5 and TRBJ1-5; weak D call: TRBD1 (5 bases). CDR3 sequence (DNA): TGTGCCAGCACCAAGGGGAGGACCCAGCATTTT. This sequence encodes CASTKGRTQHF.